This T cell receptor (beta chain) was sequenced for a study of identical twins. General study points: Out-of-frame sharing of TCR alpha in monozygotic twins was underestimated by models. Reduced insertions were recorded for abundant cord blood beta clonotypes, with no such pattern in memory repertoires.

A universal primer site arose from template switching, and cDNA bore unique molecular identifiers. TCRdb called the 5' RACE reads again in MiXCR, with one record for every CDR3 protein. This table holds 420,000 or so distinct CDR3 sequences, less than 20% found once. Only healthy Caucasians were enrolled as donors. For this clonotype: Its target is unknown.

V gave up 5 bases and J gave up 8 bases, with 8 bases separating them. This CDR3 is built from 10 residues. Germline assignment: CDR1 DFQATT and CDR2 SNEGSKA (reference sequence). This TCR was recovered from a man in his fifties in good health. The chain couples TRBV20-1 to TRBJ2-3, with D tentatively TRBD1 (6 bases). Sequences were obtained from naive T cells sorted from blood. The CDR3 loop reads CSALGATQYF. CDR3 sequence (DNA): TGCAGTGCTCTGGGGGCTACGCAGTATTTT.